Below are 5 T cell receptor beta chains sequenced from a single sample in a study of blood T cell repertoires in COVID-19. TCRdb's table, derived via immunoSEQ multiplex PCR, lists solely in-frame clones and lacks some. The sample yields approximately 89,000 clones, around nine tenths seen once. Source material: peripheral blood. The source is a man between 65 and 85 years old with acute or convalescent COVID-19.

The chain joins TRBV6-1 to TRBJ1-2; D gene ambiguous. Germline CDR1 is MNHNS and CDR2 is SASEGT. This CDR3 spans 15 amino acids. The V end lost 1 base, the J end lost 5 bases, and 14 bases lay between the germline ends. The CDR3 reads CASSEGAGLWYGYTF. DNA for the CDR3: TGTGCCAGCAGTGAAGGGGCCGGATTATGGTATGGCTACACCTTC.

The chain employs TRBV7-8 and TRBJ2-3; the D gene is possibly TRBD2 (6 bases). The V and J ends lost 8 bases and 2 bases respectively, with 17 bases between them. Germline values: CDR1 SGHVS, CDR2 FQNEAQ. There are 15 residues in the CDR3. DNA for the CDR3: TGTGCCAGCGGGACGGTCGGGGGAAACACAGATACGCAGTATTTT. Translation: CASGTVGGNTDTQYF.

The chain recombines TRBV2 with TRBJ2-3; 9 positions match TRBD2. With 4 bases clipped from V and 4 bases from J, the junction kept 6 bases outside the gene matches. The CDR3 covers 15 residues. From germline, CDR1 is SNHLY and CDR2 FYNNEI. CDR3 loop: CASSVDSGGSDTQYF. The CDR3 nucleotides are TGTGCCAGCAGTGTGGATAGCGGGGGTTCAGATACGCAGTATTTT.

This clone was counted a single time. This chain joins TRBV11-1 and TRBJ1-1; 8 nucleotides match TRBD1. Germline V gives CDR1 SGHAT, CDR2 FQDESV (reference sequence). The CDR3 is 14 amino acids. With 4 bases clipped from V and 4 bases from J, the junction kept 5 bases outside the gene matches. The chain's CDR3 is CASSSFTGGTEAFF. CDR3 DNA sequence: TGTGCCAGCAGCTCATTTACAGGGGGCACTGAAGCTTTCTTT.

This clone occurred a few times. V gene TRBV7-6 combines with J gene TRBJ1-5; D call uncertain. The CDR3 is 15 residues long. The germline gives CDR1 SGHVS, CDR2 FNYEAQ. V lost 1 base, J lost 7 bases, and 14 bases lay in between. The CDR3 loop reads CASSLEAGSYQPQHF. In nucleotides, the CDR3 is TGTGCCAGCAGCTTAGAAGCAGGATCATACCAGCCCCAGCATTTT.